The rows below give T cell receptor beta chains drawn from one sample of a study of shared clonotypes between healthy human individuals. The repertoire was sequenced with immunoSEQ multiplex PCR; TCRdb's copy has only in-frame clones and lacks some. Here the sample spans more than 450,000 clones, 70% to 80% being singletons. Input material: PBMCs. These receptors were taken from a woman in her thirties or forties in good health. Some clones in this sample may be carry-over from other donors' samples. CDR3s include the opening cysteine and the closing phenylalanine or tryptophan. The D gene is left open where the match is weak. Where a row states a size, it is once, few, many or the class of an expanded clone; other rows omit it.

len: 15; d_gene: TRBD1; v_gene: TRBV5-1; abundance: .; j_gene: TRBJ2-3; CDR3nt: TGCGCCAGCAGCTTCACAGGGGACGCCACAGATACGCAGTATTTT; CDR3aa: CASSFTGDATDTQYF
len: 16; d_gene: .; v_gene: TRBV11-2; abundance: .; j_gene: TRBJ1-2; CDR3nt: TGTGCCAGCAGATCCCCCGGGAGGCCCCGAATCTATGGCTACACCTTC; CDR3aa: CASRSPGRPRIYGYTF
len: 17; d_gene: .; v_gene: TRBV4-1; abundance: .; j_gene: TRBJ1-2; CDR3nt: TGCGCCAGCAGCCAAGAGGAGGCAGGTCCTCTTCACTATGGCTACACCTTC; CDR3aa: CASSQEEAGPLHYGYTF
len: 15; d_gene: TRBD1; v_gene: TRBV5-4; abundance: .; j_gene: TRBJ2-5; CDR3nt: TGTGCCAGCAGCGTTGCCGGACAGGGGGGAGAGACCCAGTACTTC; CDR3aa: CASSVAGQGGETQYF
len: 14; d_gene: TRBD2; v_gene: TRBV19; abundance: few; j_gene: TRBJ2-7; CDR3nt: TGTGCCAGTAGTACTGGCGGGAGTATCTACGAGCAGTACTTC; CDR3aa: CASSTGGSIYEQYF
len: 16; d_gene: .; v_gene: TRBV28; abundance: .; j_gene: TRBJ2-3; CDR3nt: TGTGCCAGCCTAAAAACCACAGGGCTGGGCACAGATACGCAGTATTTT; CDR3aa: CASLKTTGLGTDTQYF
len: 14; d_gene: .; v_gene: TRBV4-1; abundance: few; j_gene: TRBJ2-7; CDR3nt: TGCGCCAGCAGCCAAGGAATTTTCTCCTACGAGCAGTACTTC; CDR3aa: CASSQGIFSYEQYF
len: 13; d_gene: TRBD1; v_gene: TRBV2; abundance: many; j_gene: TRBJ1-6; CDR3nt: TGTGCCACAAGCCGGGACAGCCAGTCACCCCTCCACTTT; CDR3aa: CATSRDSQSPLHF
len: 12; d_gene: .; v_gene: TRBV25-1; abundance: .; j_gene: TRBJ1-2; CDR3nt: TGTGCCAGCAGTTCGGACAGCTATGGCTACACCTTC; CDR3aa: CASSSDSYGYTF
len: 14; d_gene: .; v_gene: TRBV27; abundance: .; j_gene: TRBJ2-2; CDR3nt: TGTGCCACCCGTTGGGGACGGAACACCGGGGAGCTGTTTTTT; CDR3aa: CATRWGRNTGELFF
len: 14; d_gene: .; v_gene: TRBV11-1; abundance: once; j_gene: TRBJ1-1; CDR3nt: TGTGCCAGCAGCGCAGACAGGACGAACACTGAAGCTTTCTTT; CDR3aa: CASSADRTNTEAFF
len: 16; d_gene: TRBD2; v_gene: TRBV7-2; abundance: .; j_gene: TRBJ2-3; CDR3nt: TGTGCCAGCAGCTTATTCGCGGGAGGGCCGACAGATACGCAGTATTTT; CDR3aa: CASSLFAGGPTDTQYF
len: 14; d_gene: .; v_gene: TRBV27; abundance: .; j_gene: TRBJ1-1; CDR3nt: TGTGCCAGCAGAAGGGGAGGGATGAACACTGAAGCTTTCTTT; CDR3aa: CASRRGGMNTEAFF
len: 15; d_gene: .; v_gene: TRBV5-1; abundance: .; j_gene: TRBJ2-3; CDR3nt: TGCGCCAGCAGCTCCGGACGGGAACCCACAGATACGCAGTATTTT; CDR3aa: CASSSGREPTDTQYF
len: 15; d_gene: TRBD2; v_gene: TRBV10-2; abundance: .; j_gene: TRBJ2-1; CDR3nt: TGCGCCAGCAGAGAACTAGCGGGACCCTACAATGAGCAGTTCTTC; CDR3aa: CASRELAGPYNEQFF
len: 16; d_gene: TRBD2; v_gene: TRBV18; abundance: .; j_gene: TRBJ2-1; CDR3nt: TGTGCCAGCTCACCACTTAGCCTAGCGGGAGGCAATGAGCAGTTCTTC; CDR3aa: CASSPLSLAGGNEQFF
len: 15; d_gene: .; v_gene: TRBV6-5; abundance: .; j_gene: TRBJ2-1; CDR3nt: TGTGCCAGCACCGTTGGAGAGACGACCTACAATGAGCAGTTCTTC; CDR3aa: CASTVGETTYNEQFF
len: 16; d_gene: .; v_gene: TRBV7-2; abundance: .; j_gene: TRBJ2-1; CDR3nt: TGTGCCAGCAGCTCAACATTAGGGGGCTCCTACAATGAGCAGTTCTTC; CDR3aa: CASSSTLGGSYNEQFF
len: 14; d_gene: TRBD1; v_gene: TRBV5-1; abundance: .; j_gene: TRBJ1-4; CDR3nt: TGCGCCAGCAGACAGGGGAGGACTAATGAAAAACTGTTTTTT; CDR3aa: CASRQGRTNEKLFF
len: 14; d_gene: .; v_gene: TRBV7-3; abundance: once; j_gene: TRBJ2-2; CDR3nt: TGTGCCAGCAGCACCGACTCATCCACCGGGGAGCTGTTTTTT; CDR3aa: CASSTDSSTGELFF
len: 15; d_gene: TRBD1; v_gene: TRBV6-1; abundance: .; j_gene: TRBJ1-4; CDR3nt: TGTGCCAGCAGTGACCCGGACAGGGTACAAGAAAAACTGTTTTTT; CDR3aa: CASSDPDRVQEKLFF
len: 13; d_gene: .; v_gene: TRBV19; abundance: .; j_gene: TRBJ2-2; CDR3nt: TGTGCCAGTAGTATAGGGGGAGGAGGGGAGCTGTTTTTT; CDR3aa: CASSIGGGGELFF
len: 14; d_gene: .; v_gene: TRBV5-1; abundance: .; j_gene: TRBJ2-3; CDR3nt: TGCGCCAGCAGCCTAGGACAATCGGCAGATACGCAGTATTTT; CDR3aa: CASSLGQSADTQYF
len: 13; d_gene: TRBD1; v_gene: TRBV29-1; abundance: few; j_gene: TRBJ2-7; CDR3nt: TGCAGCGTTTACGGGACAGGGAACTACGAGCAGTACTTC; CDR3aa: CSVYGTGNYEQYF
len: 13; d_gene: .; v_gene: TRBV6-6; abundance: .; j_gene: TRBJ2-5; CDR3nt: TGTGCCAGCAGTTACAATCTACAAGAGACCCAGTACTTC; CDR3aa: CASSYNLQETQYF
len: 15; d_gene: .; v_gene: TRBV18; abundance: .; j_gene: TRBJ1-2; CDR3nt: TGTGCCAGCTCACCACCGGTCACCGCCTGGGAAGGCTACACCTTC; CDR3aa: CASSPPVTAWEGYTF
len: 12; d_gene: .; v_gene: TRBV29-1; abundance: .; j_gene: TRBJ2-7; CDR3nt: TGCAGCGTTGAAAAGGAATCCTACGAGCAGTACTTC; CDR3aa: CSVEKESYEQYF
len: 15; d_gene: TRBD2; v_gene: TRBV14; abundance: .; j_gene: TRBJ2-7; CDR3nt: TGTGCCAGCAGCCAAGGACTAGCGGGCACGTATGAGCAGTACTTC; CDR3aa: CASSQGLAGTYEQYF
len: 15; d_gene: TRBD1; v_gene: TRBV6-1; abundance: .; j_gene: TRBJ1-2; CDR3nt: TGTGCCAGCAGTAGCACCCAGATCAGGGGGACTGGCTACACCTTC; CDR3aa: CASSSTQIRGTGYTF
len: 15; d_gene: .; v_gene: TRBV11-3; abundance: .; j_gene: TRBJ2-1; CDR3nt: TGTGCCAGCAGCTTAAGCGGGACAGTTAACAATGAGCAGTTCTTC; CDR3aa: CASSLSGTVNNEQFF
len: 14; d_gene: .; v_gene: TRBV10-2; abundance: few; j_gene: TRBJ1-2; CDR3nt: TGCGCCAGCAGTGAGATGACCGGAAAGTATGGCTACACCTTC; CDR3aa: CASSEMTGKYGYTF
len: 15; d_gene: .; v_gene: TRBV14; abundance: .; j_gene: TRBJ1-1; CDR3nt: TGTGCCAGCAGCTCAAGCGCGAAGGGGAACACTGAAGCTTTCTTT; CDR3aa: CASSSSAKGNTEAFF
len: 15; d_gene: .; v_gene: TRBV9; abundance: once; j_gene: TRBJ2-3; CDR3nt: TGTGCCAGCTCGATTGGGGGCCCCGACACAGATACGCAGTATTTT; CDR3aa: CASSIGGPDTDTQYF
len: 13; d_gene: .; v_gene: TRBV11-2; abundance: .; j_gene: TRBJ1-5; CDR3nt: TGTGCCAGCAGCTTAGTAGACGATCAGCCCCAGCATTTT; CDR3aa: CASSLVDDQPQHF
len: 12; d_gene: .; v_gene: TRBV2; abundance: .; j_gene: TRBJ2-3; CDR3nt: TGTGCCAGCAGTGACTTCACAGATACGCAGTATTTT; CDR3aa: CASSDFTDTQYF
len: 14; d_gene: TRBD2; v_gene: TRBV30; abundance: .; j_gene: TRBJ2-1; CDR3nt: TGTGCCTGGGCCCGGAGCGGGAGGGCCGGTGAGCAGTTCTTC; CDR3aa: CAWARSGRAGEQFF
len: 14; d_gene: .; v_gene: TRBV6-1; abundance: many; j_gene: TRBJ1-1; CDR3nt: TGTGCCAGCAGTGAACCAGACGGGAACACTGAAGCTTTCTTT; CDR3aa: CASSEPDGNTEAFF
len: 14; d_gene: .; v_gene: TRBV15; abundance: .; j_gene: TRBJ2-7; CDR3nt: TGTGCCACCAGCAGAGTGACGGTTCCCTACGAGCAGTACTTC; CDR3aa: CATSRVTVPYEQYF
len: 12; d_gene: .; v_gene: TRBV5-4; abundance: .; j_gene: TRBJ2-1; CDR3nt: TGTGCCAGCAGCTTGGATCGTGGTGAGCAGTTCTTC; CDR3aa: CASSLDRGEQFF
len: 14; d_gene: TRBD1; v_gene: TRBV7-2; abundance: .; j_gene: TRBJ2-7; CDR3nt: TGTGCCAGCAGCTTTCTTCAGGGGGCCGACGAGCAGTACTTC; CDR3aa: CASSFLQGADEQYF
len: 16; d_gene: TRBD1; v_gene: TRBV5-1; abundance: .; j_gene: TRBJ2-1; CDR3nt: TGCGCCAGCAGCTTGGAGGGACAGGGAGGCCACAATGAGCAGTTCTTC; CDR3aa: CASSLEGQGGHNEQFF
len: 13; d_gene: TRBD2; v_gene: TRBV15; abundance: .; j_gene: TRBJ2-4; CDR3nt: TGTGCCACCAGCATCGGGACTAGTGAGCGTCAGTACTTC; CDR3aa: CATSIGTSERQYF
len: 13; d_gene: .; v_gene: TRBV4-2; abundance: few; j_gene: TRBJ2-2; CDR3nt: TGTGCCAGCAGCCAAGATCGCCCCGGGGAGCTGTTTTTT; CDR3aa: CASSQDRPGELFF
len: 15; d_gene: .; v_gene: TRBV19; abundance: .; j_gene: TRBJ2-6; CDR3nt: TGTGCCAGTAGTTCACAGGTCTTTGGGGCCAACGTCCTGACTTTC; CDR3aa: CASSSQVFGANVLTF
len: 13; d_gene: TRBD2; v_gene: TRBV7-2; abundance: .; j_gene: TRBJ2-4; CDR3nt: TGTGCCAGCAGCTTATTGGGGAGGGACATTCAGTACTTC; CDR3aa: CASSLLGRDIQYF
len: 17; d_gene: .; v_gene: TRBV7-9; abundance: .; j_gene: TRBJ1-3; CDR3nt: TGTGCCAGCAGCCCCGGGGCCGCTCCTCTCTCTGGAAACACCATATATTTT; CDR3aa: CASSPGAAPLSGNTIYF
len: 16; d_gene: TRBD2; v_gene: TRBV11-1; abundance: .; j_gene: TRBJ2-7; CDR3nt: TGTGCCAGCAGCTTAGCTGGACTAGCAGACTCCTACGAGCAGTACTTC; CDR3aa: CASSLAGLADSYEQYF